This T cell receptor beta chain was recovered during a study of blood T cell repertoires in COVID-19. Here immunoSEQ multiplex PCR was the method, and the copy in TCRdb shows in-frame clones only, minus some. The sample consists of roughly 330,000 clones, 87% of them appearing once. What the recovered Cohort 3 donors had was two negative PCRs, clearance, or symptom resolution. The sequenced material came from PBMCs or T cells enriched from blood (not recorded which). This TCR derives from a woman aged 25 to 39 who had recovered from COVID-19.

The CDR3 spells CASSSLNGYEQYF. The CDR3 DNA reads as TGTGCCAGCAGCTCATTAAACGGGTACGAGCAGTACTTC. The J gene is TRBJ2-7, the V gene TRBV5-6; D unresolved. V gave up 3 bases and J gave up 4 bases, with 11 bases separating them. There are 13 residues in the CDR3. Germline-derived CDR1 and CDR2 are SGHDT and YYEEEE. The whole variable domain, remainder taken from reference TRBV5-6 and TRBJ2-7, is DAGVTQSPTHLIKTRGQQVTLRCSPKSGHDTVSWYQQALGQGPQFIFQYYEEEERQRGNFPDRFSGHQFPNYSSELNVNALLLGDSALYLCASSSLNGYEQYFGPGTRLTVT.